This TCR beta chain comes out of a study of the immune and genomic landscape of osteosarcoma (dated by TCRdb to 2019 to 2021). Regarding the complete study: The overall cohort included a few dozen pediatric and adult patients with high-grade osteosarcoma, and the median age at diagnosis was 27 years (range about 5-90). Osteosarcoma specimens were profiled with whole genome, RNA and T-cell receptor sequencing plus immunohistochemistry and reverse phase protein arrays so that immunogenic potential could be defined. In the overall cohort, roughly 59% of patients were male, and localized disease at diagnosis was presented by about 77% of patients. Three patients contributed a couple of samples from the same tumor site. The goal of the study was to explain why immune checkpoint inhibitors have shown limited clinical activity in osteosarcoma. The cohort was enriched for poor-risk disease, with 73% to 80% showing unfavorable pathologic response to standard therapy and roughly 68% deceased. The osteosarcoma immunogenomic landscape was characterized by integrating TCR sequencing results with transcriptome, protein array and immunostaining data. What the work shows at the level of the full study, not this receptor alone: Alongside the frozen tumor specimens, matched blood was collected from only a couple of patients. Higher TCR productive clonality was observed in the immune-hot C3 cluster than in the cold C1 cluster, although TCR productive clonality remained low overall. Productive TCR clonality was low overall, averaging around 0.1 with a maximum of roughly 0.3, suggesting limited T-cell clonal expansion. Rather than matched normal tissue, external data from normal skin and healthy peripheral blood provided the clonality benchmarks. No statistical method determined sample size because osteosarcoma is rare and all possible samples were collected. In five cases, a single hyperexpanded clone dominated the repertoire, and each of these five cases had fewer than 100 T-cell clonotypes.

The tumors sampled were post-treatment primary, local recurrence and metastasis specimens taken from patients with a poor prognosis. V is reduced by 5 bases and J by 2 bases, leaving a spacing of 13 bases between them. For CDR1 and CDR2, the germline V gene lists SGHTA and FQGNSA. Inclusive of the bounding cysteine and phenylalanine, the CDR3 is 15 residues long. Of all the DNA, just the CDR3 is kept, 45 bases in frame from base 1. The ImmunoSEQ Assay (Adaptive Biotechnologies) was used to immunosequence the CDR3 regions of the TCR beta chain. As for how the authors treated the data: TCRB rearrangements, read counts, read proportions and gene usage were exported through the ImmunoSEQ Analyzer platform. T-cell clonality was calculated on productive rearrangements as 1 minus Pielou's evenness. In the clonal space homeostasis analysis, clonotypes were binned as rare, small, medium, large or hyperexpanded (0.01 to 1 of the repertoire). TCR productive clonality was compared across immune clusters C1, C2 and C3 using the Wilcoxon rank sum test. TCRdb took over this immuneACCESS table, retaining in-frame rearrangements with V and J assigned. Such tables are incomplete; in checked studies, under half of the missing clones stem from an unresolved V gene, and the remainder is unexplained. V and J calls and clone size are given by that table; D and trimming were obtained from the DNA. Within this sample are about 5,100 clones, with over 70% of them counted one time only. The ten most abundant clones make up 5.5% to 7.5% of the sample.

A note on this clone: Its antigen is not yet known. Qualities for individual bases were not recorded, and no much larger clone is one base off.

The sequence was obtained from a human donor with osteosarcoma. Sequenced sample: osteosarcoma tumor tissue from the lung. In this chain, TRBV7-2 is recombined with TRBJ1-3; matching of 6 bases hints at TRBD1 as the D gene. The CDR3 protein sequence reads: CASSGYTGTGNTIYF. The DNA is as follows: TGTGCCAGCAGCGGATACACAGGGACTGGAAACACCATATATTTT.